This T cell receptor (beta chain) emerged from a study of cytomegalovirus exposure and HLA in healthy donors. Study conclusions and caveats: HLA alleles showed associations with about 15,000 TCR beta sequences in a later analysis, at a 0.05 false discovery rate. An Asian-associated ancestry cluster reportedly showed fewer N-insertions than the roughly 700-donor mean in a later analysis.

To note about this clone: Its matching antigen is unknown.

The PCR contained 60 Vbeta and 13 Jbeta primers. Sequencing used immunoSEQ multiplex PCR; TCRdb keeps in-frame clones, though not all of them. This sample has roughly 130,000 clones, with about 80% found just once. This CDR3 has 14 amino acids. V was pared by 3 bases and J by 1 base, with 10 bases between. CDR1 and CDR2 (germline): SGDLS, YYNGEE. The TCR comes from a male donor in good health and CMV-seropositive. The rearrangement uses TRBV9 and TRBJ2-5; maybe TRBD2 (6 bases). The source material was PBMCs. This CDR3 reads CASSGGTPQETQYF. The CDR3 DNA sequence: TGTGCCAGCAGCGGCGGGACGCCCCAAGAGACCCAGTACTTC.